This T cell receptor (beta chain) appears in the sequencing data of a study of blood T cell repertoires in COVID-19 (dated by TCRdb to about 2020). With respect to the entire study: Collaborator samples came from the United States, Italy and Spain and covered acute and convalescent phases of COVID-19. The repertoires were made available in a free public database intended to serve as a resource for research on the immune response to SARS-CoV-2. Where HLA class I and class II types were available, the types were taken from metadata supplied by the sample provider, not from assay-based typing. Samples came from the ongoing ImmuneRACE study (first 160 participants) plus 1,254 subjects from 6 global collaborators. The material from the prospective study consisted of cDNA or gDNA derived from T cells, B-cell-depleted T cells, or PBMCs. Subjects who had been exposed to COVID-19, were actively infected with it, or had recovered from it provided the deeply sampled blood TCRbeta repertoires that made up the dataset. Nearly every sample came with metadata listing a de-identified subject ID, COVID-19 status, age in years and sex.

Collaborating institutions collected whole blood in K2EDTA tubes following their own protocols. Collaborator samples were shipped for TCRbeta analysis as frozen whole blood, isolated PBMCs, or DNA extracted from either sample type. This clone was found once. It has no known antigen specificity. No base quality information exists; no much larger clone differs at one position. TCRbeta CDR3 regions were amplified from genomic DNA using the immunoSEQ Assay, a bias-controlled multiplex PCR. The original pipeline was this. The number of nucleated cells in each sample was estimated from the amplification of reference gene primers within the assay. Sequence reads were collapsed and filtered to measure the absolute abundance of every unique TCRbeta CDR3 rearrangement. For each sample, productive Simpson clonality was calculated by taking the square root of Simpson's diversity index across productive rearrangements. TCRdb retrieved this table from immuneACCESS and kept in-frame rearrangements only. Not all clones are present; in checked studies, unresolved V genes account for under half, and no reason is known for the remainder. The D gene and trimming were derived from the DNA, and the V and J assignments and clone size from that table. The sample table contains under 170,000 clones; only one count was recorded for approximately 84% of them. The ten largest clones add up to more than 2% of the sample.

Germline trimming: 4 bases from V, 4 bases from J; junction bases outside gene matches: 10. CDR3 length: 16 amino acids, cysteine to phenylalanine. Solely the CDR3 DNA is kept, with 48 bases framed from the first base. The germline V gene encodes CDR1 SGHRS and CDR2 YFSETQ. What the authors observed across the whole study: How much clinical and demographic metadata was included differed by source and by participant, and the metadata was provided uncurated.

This sequence was found in a man aged 70 or older with acute or convalescent COVID-19. Recombination linked TRBV5-1 to TRBJ2-7, with TRBD1 matching 11 junction bases. What was sequenced was peripheral blood. The sequence in DNA is TGCGCCAGCAGCAGCGCGGGACAGGGGGAACATTACGAGCAGTACTTC. It is translated as CASSSAGQGEHYEQYF.